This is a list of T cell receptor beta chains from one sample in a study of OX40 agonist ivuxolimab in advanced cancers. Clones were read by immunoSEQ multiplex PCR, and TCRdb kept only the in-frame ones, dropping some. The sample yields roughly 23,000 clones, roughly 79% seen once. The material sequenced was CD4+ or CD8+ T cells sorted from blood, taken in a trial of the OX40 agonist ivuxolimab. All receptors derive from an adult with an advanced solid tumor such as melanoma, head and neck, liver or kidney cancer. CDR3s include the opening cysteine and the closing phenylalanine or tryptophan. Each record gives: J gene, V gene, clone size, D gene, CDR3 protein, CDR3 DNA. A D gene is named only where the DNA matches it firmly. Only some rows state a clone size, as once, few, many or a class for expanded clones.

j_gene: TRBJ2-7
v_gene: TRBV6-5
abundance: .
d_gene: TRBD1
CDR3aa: CASSAKWDSVYEQYF
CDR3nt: TGTGCCAGCAGTGCCAAATGGGACAGTGTTTACGAGCAGTACTTC

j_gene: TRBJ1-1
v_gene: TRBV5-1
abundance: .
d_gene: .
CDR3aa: CASSFSPADTEAFF
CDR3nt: TGCGCCAGCAGCTTCTCCCCAGCAGACACTGAAGCTTTCTTT

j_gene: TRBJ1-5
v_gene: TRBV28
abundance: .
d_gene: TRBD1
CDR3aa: CASSPTGQGAMGQPQHF
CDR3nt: TGTGCCAGCAGTCCGACCGGACAGGGGGCAATGGGGCAGCCCCAGCATTTT

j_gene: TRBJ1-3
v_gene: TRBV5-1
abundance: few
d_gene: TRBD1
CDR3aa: CASSPGTGGNTIYF
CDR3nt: TGCGCCAGCAGCCCCGGGACAGGGGGAAACACCATATATTTT

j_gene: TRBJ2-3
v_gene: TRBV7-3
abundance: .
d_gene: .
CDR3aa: CASSFPGTDTQYF
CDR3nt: TGTGCCAGCAGCTTTCCAGGTACAGATACGCAGTATTTT

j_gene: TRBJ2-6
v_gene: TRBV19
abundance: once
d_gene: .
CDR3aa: CASSMVGGALSGANVLTF
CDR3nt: TGTGCCAGTAGTATGGTTGGGGGTGCACTCTCTGGGGCCAACGTCCTGACTTTC

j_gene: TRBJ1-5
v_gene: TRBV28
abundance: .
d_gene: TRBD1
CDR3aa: CASRETGSSNQPQHF
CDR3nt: TGTGCCAGCAGGGAGACAGGGTCTAGCAATCAGCCCCAGCATTTT

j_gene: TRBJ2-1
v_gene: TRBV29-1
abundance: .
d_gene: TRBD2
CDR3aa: CSVGGTSSYNEQFF
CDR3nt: TGCAGCGTTGGGGGGACTAGCTCCTACAATGAGCAGTTCTTC

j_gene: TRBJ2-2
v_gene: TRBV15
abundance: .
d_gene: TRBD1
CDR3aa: CATSTRTGATRGELFF
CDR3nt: TGTGCCACCAGCACCCGGACAGGGGCGACCCGCGGGGAGCTGTTTTTT

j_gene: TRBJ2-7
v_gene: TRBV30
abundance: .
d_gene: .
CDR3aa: CAWSVRGISYEQYF
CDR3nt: TGTGCCTGGAGTGTACGCGGGATCTCCTACGAGCAGTACTTC

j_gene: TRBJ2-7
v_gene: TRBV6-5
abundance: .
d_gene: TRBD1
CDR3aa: CASTPGQGGEQYF
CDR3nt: TGTGCCAGCACCCCTGGACAGGGTGGGGAGCAGTACTTC

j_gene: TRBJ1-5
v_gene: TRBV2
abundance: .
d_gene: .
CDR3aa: CASGIGEQPQHF
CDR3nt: TGTGCCAGCGGTATAGGGGAGCAGCCCCAGCATTTT

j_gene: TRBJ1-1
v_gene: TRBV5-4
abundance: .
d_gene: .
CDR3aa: CASSFSRGSTMNTEAFF
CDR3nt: TGTGCCAGCAGCTTCTCGAGGGGATCGACAATGAACACTGAAGCTTTCTTT

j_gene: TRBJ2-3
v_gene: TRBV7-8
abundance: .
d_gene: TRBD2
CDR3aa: CASSFYRTSGRAEGTQYF
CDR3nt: TGTGCCAGCAGCTTCTACCGGACTAGCGGGAGGGCCGAGGGTACGCAGTATTTT

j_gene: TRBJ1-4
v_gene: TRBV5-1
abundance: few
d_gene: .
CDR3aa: CASSLASGPANEKLFF
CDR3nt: TGCGCCAGCAGCTTGGCGTCGGGGCCCGCTAATGAAAAACTGTTTTTT

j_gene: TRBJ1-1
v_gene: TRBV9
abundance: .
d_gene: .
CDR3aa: CASSVEAAWNTEAFF
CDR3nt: TGTGCCAGCAGCGTAGAGGCAGCCTGGAACACTGAAGCTTTCTTT

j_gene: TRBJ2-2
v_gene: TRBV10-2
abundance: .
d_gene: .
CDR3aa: CASSETGSGELFF
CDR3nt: TGCGCCAGCAGTGAGACTGGTTCCGGGGAGCTGTTTTTT

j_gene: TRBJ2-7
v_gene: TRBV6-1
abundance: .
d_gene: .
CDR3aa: CASSDPGEEQYF
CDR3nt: TGTGCCAGCAGCGACCCGGGAGAAGAGCAGTACTTC

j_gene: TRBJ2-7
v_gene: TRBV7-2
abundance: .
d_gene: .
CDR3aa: CASSLTVAGVEQYF
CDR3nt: TGTGCCAGCAGCTTAACGGTGGCAGGGGTCGAGCAGTACTTC

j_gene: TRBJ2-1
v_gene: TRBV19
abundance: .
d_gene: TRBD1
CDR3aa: CASKSRDRVDEQFF
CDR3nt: TGTGCCAGTAAGTCTCGGGACAGGGTGGATGAGCAGTTCTTC

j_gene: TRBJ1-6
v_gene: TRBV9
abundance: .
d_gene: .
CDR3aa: CASSVGGRRDSPLHF
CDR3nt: TGTGCCAGCAGCGTCGGCGGCCGTCGAGATTCACCCCTCCACTTT

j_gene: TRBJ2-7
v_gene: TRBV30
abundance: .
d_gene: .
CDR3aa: CAYTQAYEQYF
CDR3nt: TGTGCCTACACACAGGCCTACGAGCAGTACTTC

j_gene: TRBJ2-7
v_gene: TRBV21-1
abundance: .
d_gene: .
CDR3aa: CASSGIRDGLSYEQYF
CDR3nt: TGTGCCAGCAGCGGGATCCGGGACGGCCTCTCCTACGAGCAGTACTTC

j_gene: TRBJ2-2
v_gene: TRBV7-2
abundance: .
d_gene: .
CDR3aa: CASSFSTVRRTGELFF
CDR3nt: TGTGCCAGCAGCTTCTCCACAGTTCGTAGAACCGGGGAGCTGTTTTTT

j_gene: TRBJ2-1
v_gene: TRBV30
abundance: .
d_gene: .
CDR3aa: CAWRDTEIDHNEQFF
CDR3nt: TGTGCCTGGAGGGACACGGAGATCGACCACAATGAGCAGTTCTTC

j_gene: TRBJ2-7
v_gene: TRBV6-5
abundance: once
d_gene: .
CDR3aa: CASLRGEGGEQYF
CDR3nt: TGTGCCAGCCTCCGTGGTGAGGGCGGCGAGCAGTACTTC